This is a list of T cell receptor beta chains from one sample in a study of HIV-infected children after antiretroviral therapy interruption. Each CDR3 protein is one row after TCRdb ran MiXCR on the 3' RACE reads. The table includes about 15,000 distinct CDR3 sequences, 3% to 3.5% detected once. The sequences come from CD45RA+ CD4+ T cells from PBMCs, collected from a donor given antiretroviral therapy, either interrupted or continuous. These receptors were taken from a child aged 2 to 17 with HIV. Both conserved end residues are part of each CDR3. The D gene is left open where the match is weak. Clone size appears in some rows only: once, few, many, or a class for an expanded clone.

v_gene	j_gene	abundance	d_gene	len	CDR3aa	CDR3nt
TRBV10-3	TRBJ2-7	many	-	12	CASGGDNYEQYF	TGTGCCAGCGGTGGGGACAACTATGAACAGTACTTC
TRBV7-8	TRBJ2-3	few	-	15	CASSLSLRLADTQYF	TGTGCCAGCAGCTTAAGCTTGAGGCTAGCAGATACGCAGTATTTT
TRBV18	TRBJ1-1	many	TRBD1	12	CASSPDRVTAFF	TGTGCCAGCTCTCCCGACAGGGTAACAGCTTTCTTT
TRBV3-1	TRBJ2-7	many	TRBD1	15	CASSPRGTGSVEQYF	TGTGCCAGCAGCCCGCGGGGGACAGGGTCTGTCGAGCAGTACTTC
TRBV5-1	TRBJ2-7	many	-	13	CASSSDGLGEQYF	TGCGCCAGCAGTTCGGACGGGCTCGGCGAGCAGTACTTC
TRBV12-3/TRBV12-4	TRBJ2-1	many	-	15	CASSFGTPTYNEQFF	TGTGCCAGCAGTTTCGGGACACCAACCTACAATGAGCAGTTCTTC
TRBV5-1	TRBJ2-6	medium-sized	-	16	CASSKSQDSGANVLTF	TGCGCCAGCAGCAAATCTCAAGACTCTGGGGCCAACGTCCTGACTTTC
TRBV27	TRBJ1-2	many	TRBD1	14	CASSEDRGLSGYTF	TGTGCCAGCAGTGAGGACAGGGGGCTGAGTGGCTACACCTTC
TRBV5-1	TRBJ2-7	many	-	15	CASSFAGHESYEQYF	TGCGCCAGCAGCTTTGCAGGGCACGAATCCTACGAGCAGTACTTC
TRBV7-6	TRBJ2-2	many	-	13	CASSLSGTGELFF	TGTGCCAGCAGCTTATCAGGAACCGGGGAGCTGTTTTTT
TRBV6-2/TRBV6-3	TRBJ1-2	many	-	14	CASSYSMTLNGYTF	TGTGCCAGCAGTTACTCGATGACATTGAATGGCTACACCTTC
TRBV29-1	TRBJ1-1	medium-sized	-	14	CSGSGALMNTEAFF	TGCAGCGGATCAGGGGCCTTAATGAACACTGAAGCTTTCTTT
TRBV5-4	TRBJ2-7	many	TRBD1	15	CASRAKQGASYEQYF	TGTGCCAGCAGAGCTAAACAGGGGGCGTCCTACGAGCAGTACTTC
TRBV5-1	TRBJ1-1	many	-	15	CASSVGDRENTEAFF	TGCGCCAGCAGCGTCGGGGACCGCGAGAACACTGAAGCTTTCTTT
TRBV29-1	TRBJ1-2	many	-	11	CSVTPYEDTTF	TGCAGCGTTACGCCATACGAGGACACCACCTTC
TRBV7-2	TRBJ1-1	many	-	13	CASSTGRTTEAFF	TGTGCCAGCAGCACAGGACGGACCACTGAAGCTTTCTTT
TRBV5-1	TRBJ2-1	many	-	12	CASSRAGLEQFF	TGCGCCAGCAGCCGGGCGGGGTTGGAGCAGTTCTTC
TRBV5-1	TRBJ1-1	-	-	16	CASSLGRWDGDTEAFF	TGCGCCAGCAGCTTGGGCCGATGGGATGGGGACACTGAAGCTTTCTTT
TRBV28	TRBJ2-2	many	-	13	CASSPTGTGELFF	TGTGCCAGCAGCCCCACAGGGACCGGGGAGCTGTTTTTT
TRBV23-1	TRBJ2-7	many	-	14	CASSQSAGIYEQYF	TGCGCCAGCAGTCAATCGGCAGGGATCTACGAGCAGTACTTC
TRBV20-1	TRBJ2-7	many	TRBD1	14	CSARAPGTGDEQYF	TGCAGTGCTAGGGCACCCGGGACAGGGGACGAGCAGTACTTC
TRBV29-1	TRBJ2-2	many	TRBD1	16	CSARLPGTGESGELFF	TGCAGCGCTCGCTTACCCGGGACAGGGGAGTCCGGGGAGCTGTTTTTT
TRBV11-3	TRBJ1-1	many	-	14	CASTIPGTNTEAFF	TGTGCCAGCACCATTCCTGGGACCAACACTGAAGCTTTCTTT
TRBV7-2	TRBJ2-7	many	TRBD2	15	CASSLELAGWYEQYF	TGTGCCAGCAGCTTAGAACTAGCGGGGTGGTACGAGCAGTACTTC
TRBV28	TRBJ1-5	many	-	13	CASSQGTVQPQHF	TGTGCCAGCAGCCAGGGTACGGTCCAGCCCCAGCATTTT
TRBV18	TRBJ1-2	many	TRBD1	16	CASSPPGQGAGYGYTF	TGTGCCAGCTCACCGCCGGGACAGGGGGCCGGCTATGGCTACACCTTC
TRBV7-9	TRBJ2-6	many	TRBD1	18	CASSSGTDSFSGANVLTF	TGTGCCAGCAGCTCCGGGACAGACTCTTTCTCTGGGGCCAACGTCCTGACTTTC
TRBV11-2	TRBJ2-2	few	-	12	CASSFRTGELFF	TGTGCCAGCAGCTTCCGGACCGGGGAGCTGTTTTTT
TRBV5-6	TRBJ1-1	many	-	16	CASSLVDLSLNTEAFF	TGTGCCAGCAGCTTGGTGGACCTGAGCCTGAACACTGAAGCTTTCTTT
TRBV5-1	TRBJ2-1	many	TRBD2	16	CASSGVAGVDSDEQFF	TGCGCCAGCAGCGGAGTAGCGGGGGTCGATTCCGATGAGCAGTTCTTC
TRBV20-1	TRBJ2-4	many	-	13	CSAYLIAKNIQYF	TGCAGTGCTTATCTTATAGCCAAAAACATTCAGTACTTC
TRBV29-1	TRBJ2-5	many	-	11	CSFGGEETQYF	TGCAGCTTCGGGGGAGAAGAGACCCAGTACTTC
TRBV9	TRBJ1-5	medium-sized	-	17	CASSVGGGLYSDQPQHF	TGTGCCAGCAGCGTAGGGGGGGGATTGTACTCCGATCAGCCCCAGCATTTT
TRBV23-1	TRBJ2-7	many	TRBD2	16	CASSQRRAGDSYEQYF	TGCGCCAGCAGTCAAAGGAGGGCGGGGGACTCCTACGAGCAGTACTTC
TRBV5-1	TRBJ2-2	many	-	17	CASSPLVGATNTGELFF	TGCGCCAGCAGCCCCCTCGTAGGGGCGACGAACACCGGGGAGCTGTTTTTT
TRBV3-1	TRBJ1-2	many	TRBD1	15	CASSPGTGDHYGYTF	TGTGCCAGCAGCCCCGGGACAGGGGATCACTATGGCTACACCTTC
TRBV20-1	TRBJ1-1	many	-	13	CSARDGRNTEAFF	TGCAGTGCTAGAGATGGGCGAAACACTGAAGCTTTCTTT
TRBV10-3	TRBJ1-4	medium-sized	TRBD1	16	CAISESGGQPNEKLFF	TGTGCCATCAGTGAGTCGGGGGGACAGCCTAATGAAAAACTGTTTTTT
TRBV25-1	TRBJ2-7	many	-	14	CASSDYGTLYEQYF	TGTGCCAGCAGTGATTACGGGACACTCTACGAGCAGTACTTC
TRBV5-1	TRBJ1-2	many	-	13	CASSFDLDYGYTF	TGCGCCAGCAGCTTCGACCTGGACTATGGCTACACCTTC
TRBV30	TRBJ2-2	many	-	15	CAWSLPEANTGQLYF	TGTGCCTGGAGTCTACCGGAGGCAAACACCGGGCAGCTCTACTTT
TRBV6-6	TRBJ2-5	many	-	15	CASGDNRLGGLEQYF	TGTGCCAGCGGTGATAACAGACTGGGGGGGCTTGAACAGTACTTT
TRBV12-3/TRBV12-4	TRBJ1-6	many	-	14	CASSGGEFNSPLHF	TGTGCCAGCAGTGGGGGGGAATTCAATTCACCCCTCCACTTT
TRBV28	TRBJ2-1	many	TRBD1	16	CASSPLGQGARNEQFF	TGTGCCAGCAGTCCCCTGGGACAGGGGGCGAGGAATGAGCAGTTCTTC
TRBV6-6	TRBJ1-3	medium-sized	-	15	CASRTRRNSGNTIYF	TGTGCCAGCAGAACCCGACGGAACTCTGGAAACACCATATATTTT
TRBV27	TRBJ1-2	many	-	12	CASSSREDGYTF	TGTGCCAGCAGTTCAAGGGAGGATGGCTACACCTTC
TRBV6-1	TRBJ1-1	many	TRBD1	15	CASSDLTGYVTEAFF	TGTGCCAGCAGTGACTTGACAGGGTACGTCACTGAAGCTTTCTTT
TRBV4-1	TRBJ1-2	many	-	17	CASSQGQGAGPSYGYTF	TGCGCCAGCAGCCAAGGGCAGGGCGCAGGCCCGTCCTATGGCTACACCTTC
TRBV23-1	TRBJ1-3	many	TRBD1	16	CASSLRGQNSGNTLYF	TGTGCCAGCAGTCTGAGGGGACAGAATTCTGGAAATACGCTCTATTTT
TRBV30	TRBJ1-2	many	-	13	CAWSVVQGGGYTF	TGTGCCTGGAGTGTAGTACAGGGCGGTGGCTACACCTTC
TRBV20-1	TRBJ2-5	many	-	12	CSVGGRSETQYF	TGCAGTGTGGGGGGGCGGTCGGAGACCCAGTACTTC
TRBV27	TRBJ2-3	many	TRBD2	14	CACRTGGGVDTQYF	TGTGCCTGCCGCACCGGGGGGGGAGTAGATACGCAGTATTTT
TRBV11-2	TRBJ2-6	many	-	16	CASSLIQGTGANVLTF	TGTGCCAGCAGCTTAATTCAGGGGACTGGGGCCAACGTCCTGACTTTC
TRBV7-9	TRBJ1-1	-	-	13	CASSLDTPEEAFF	TGTGCCAGCAGCTTAGACACACCGGAGGAGGCTTTCTTT
TRBV5-1	TRBJ2-3	many	TRBD2	17	CASSSGLAGALPDTQYF	TGCGCCAGCAGCTCTGGACTAGCGGGGGCCCTACCAGATACGCAGTATTTT
TRBV11-3	TRBJ1-1	many	-	13	CASSSSGDTEAFF	TGTGCCAGCAGCTCTAGCGGGGACACTGAAGCTTTCTTT
TRBV6-6	TRBJ1-2	few	TRBD1	14	CASSTGQLNYGYTF	TGTGCCAGCAGTACGGGACAGTTGAACTATGGCTACACCTTC